A single sample gave rise to the 17 T cell receptor beta chains below, sequenced in a study of CD8+ T cells in alopecia areata. Treatment given: oral pan-JAK inhibitor, 5-10 mg twice daily. Extraction of RNA preceded its reverse transcription into cDNA, which served as the sequencing template. Assay: immunoSEQ multiplex PCR; the TCRdb copy retains only in-frame clones and omits some. Counted here are 170,000 or so clones, about two thirds occurring once; the ten biggest clones make up roughly 0.99%. The sample in question was CD4+ T cells sorted from blood, obtained at week 4, from a patient treated with tofacitinib. The receptors here all came from a human donor with alopecia areata.

The chain links TRBV10-3 to TRBJ1-2; a possible D gene is TRBD1 (5 bases). Trimming removed 5 bases from V and 4 bases from J, with 20 bases in between. This CDR3 has 16 amino acids. Germline V gene lookup returns CDR1 ENHRY and CDR2 SYGVKD. CDR3 protein: CAISPGRDRTFYGYTF. The DNA of the CDR3 is TGTGCCATCAGTCCCGGACGGGACCGCACCTTCTATGGCTACACCTTC.

The chain couples TRBV7-9 to TRBJ2-1; D remains unclear. Germline-derived CDR1 and CDR2 are SEHNR and FQNEAQ (reference sequence). V was trimmed by 5 bases and J by 1 base, leaving 6 bases between them. The CDR3 length is 13 residues. CDR3 bases: TGTGCCAGCAGCCACAGTTCCTACAATGAGCAGTTCTTC. As protein: CASSHSSYNEQFF.

This clone came up a few times. J is TRBJ2-3 and V is TRBV29-1; D uncertain. Germline CDR1 is SQVTM and CDR2 is ANQGSEA. This CDR3 has 12 amino acids. Trimming pared 4 bases from V and 2 bases from J, leaving 7 bases between. The CDR3 region is CSVALSTDTQYF. DNA for the CDR3: TGCAGCGTTGCCCTCTCCACAGATACGCAGTATTTT.

Written as DNA, the CDR3 is TGTGCCACCAGTGCTAGCGGAGCCTCCTACGAGCAGTACTTC. Encoded protein: CATSASGASYEQYF. V and J are TRBV15 and TRBJ2-7, with TRBD2 matching over 7 bases. Trimming at V came to 6 bases and at J to 0 bases, leaving 5 bases not matched to a gene. Germline values: CDR1 LNHNV, CDR2 YYDKDF (reference sequence). The CDR3 spans 14 residues.

V and J are TRBV2 and TRBJ1-5, with D hard to call. V lost 3 bases to trimming and J lost 0 bases, with 6 bases between them. Germline V gives CDR1 SNHLY, CDR2 FYNNEI. This CDR3 contains 14 residues. CDR3 sequence (DNA): TGTGCCAGCAGTGATCTCAGTAGCAATCAGCCCCAGCATTTT. Its protein product is CASSDLSSNQPQHF.

The CDR3 spells CASSERGAGYYGYTF. Here the CDR3 DNA reads TGTGCCAGCAGCGAGAGAGGGGCAGGGTACTATGGCTACACCTTC. This chain joins TRBV7-9 and TRBJ1-2; tentatively, D is TRBD1 (5 bases). The CDR3 is 15 residues long. CDR1 SEHNR and CDR2 FQNEAQ come from the germline V gene (reference sequence). The ends were cut back, 5 bases at V and 3 bases at J, with 16 bases in the middle.

The chain has TRBV25-1 and TRBJ2-2; tentative D call: TRBD2 (6 bases). The germline V and J ends were trimmed by 1 base and 5 bases, with 8 bases remaining between them. This CDR3 has 14 residues. CDR1 and CDR2 from the germline V gene are MGHDK and SYGVNS. The CDR3 region is CASSEFGGTGELFF. CDR3 nucleotides: TGTGCCAGCAGTGAATTCGGAGGGACCGGGGAGCTGTTTTTT.

Comment on this clone: Other DNA sequences within the sample encode an identical CDR3. J is TRBJ1-2 and V is TRBV18; possible D gene TRBD1, 6 bases. Trimming removed 3 bases from V and 2 bases from J, with 7 bases in between. This CDR3 comprises 13 residues. The germline CDR1 and CDR2 sequences are KGHSH and LQKENI. The CDR3 here is CASSPDRNYGYTF. The CDR3 DNA follows: TGTGCCAGCTCACCGGACAGAAACTATGGCTACACCTTC.

The J gene is TRBJ1-1, the V gene TRBV2, with 7 bases aligning to TRBD1. Germline V gene data show CDR1 as SNHLY and CDR2 as FYNNEI. This CDR3 has 13 residues. V lost 6 bases, J lost 4 bases, and 5 bases stayed unmatched. CDR3 sequence (DNA): TGTGCCAGCAGAGATCCAGGGGGCACTGAAGCTTTCTTT. Its translation is CASRDPGGTEAFF.

The genes are TRBV29-1 and TRBJ1-2; the match to TRBD1 covers 8 bases. Trimming at V came to 7 bases and at J to 6 bases, leaving 4 bases not matched to a gene. Germline CDR1 SQVTM, CDR2 ANQGSEA. The CDR3 has 11 amino acids. CDR3 nucleotides: TGCAGCGCAGGGGGCGGTCATGGCTACACCTTC. Protein product: CSAGGGHGYTF. Drawing the rest from reference TRBV29-1 and TRBJ1-2, the complete variable domain is SAVISQKPSRDICQRGTSLTIQCQVDSQVTMMFWYRQQPGQSLTLIATANQGSEATYESGFVIDKFPISRPNLTFSTLTVSNMSPEDSSIYLCSAGGGHGYTFGSGTRLTVV.

Turning to this clone: Other DNA sequences in the sample encode the same CDR3. V and J are TRBV25-1 and TRBJ1-5; D unresolved. Germline V gene sequence: CDR1 MGHDK, CDR2 SYGVNS. This CDR3 has 14 amino acids. Trimming pared 1 base from V and 1 base from J, leaving 5 bases between. CDR3 sequence reads: CASSESGSNQPQHF. DNA for the CDR3: TGTGCCAGCAGTGAATCCGGGAGCAATCAGCCCCAGCATTTT.

This clone was recorded a few times. The genes are TRBV18 and TRBJ2-2; D might be TRBD2 (6 bases). This CDR3 is 16 amino acids long. Germline V gene data show CDR1 as KGHSH and CDR2 as LQKENI. V dropped 0 bases and J dropped 0 bases, with 8 bases sitting between them. For the CDR3, the DNA is TGTGCCAGCTCACCACCGGGGACTGCGAACACCGGGGAGCTGTTTTTT. Protein product: CASSPPGTANTGELFF.

This clone was recorded a few times. The J gene is TRBJ2-1, the V gene TRBV4-2, with 10 nucleotides matching TRBD1. CDR3 length: 16 residues. In germline, CDR1 is LGHNA, CDR2 YNFKEQ. Trimming cost V 0 bases and J 5 bases; bases outside gene matches: 4. In DNA form, the CDR3 reads TGTGCCAGCAGCCAAGACCGGGACAGGGGTAACAATGAGCAGTTCTTC. Residues: CASSQDRDRGNNEQFF.

The chain employs TRBV5-6 and TRBJ1-2, with unresolved D. Trimming left V 3 bases short and J 5 bases short, with 17 bases between. The CDR3 runs 15 residues. Looked up from germline, CDR1 is SGHDT and CDR2 is YYEEEE. In DNA, the CDR3 is TGTGCCAGCAGCTCCACACCGCGCGGACTGTATGGCTACACCTTC. It yields the protein CASSSTPRGLYGYTF.

V is TRBV30 and J is TRBJ1-2; tentatively, D is TRBD1 (5 bases). V lost 3 bases, J lost 4 bases, and 9 bases lay in between. CDR3 length equals 12 residues. The germline V gene has CDR1 GTSNPN and CDR2 SVGIG (reference sequence). CDR3 coding DNA: TGTGCCTGGAGCGGGGCGGGCTATGGCTACACCTTC. Residues: CAWSGAGYGYTF.

J is TRBJ1-3 and V is TRBV7-2; D gene unclear. V lost 5 bases and J lost 0, with 11 bases in between. Germline lookup yields CDR1 SGHTA and CDR2 FQGNSA. This CDR3 has 15 residues. CDR3 region: CASSPTVSSGNTIYF. For the CDR3, the DNA is TGTGCCAGCAGCCCGACGGTGAGCTCTGGAAACACCATATATTTT.

The chain employs TRBV5-1 and TRBJ1-3; D is perhaps TRBD1 (6 bases). The CDR3 has 15 amino acids. Looked up from germline, CDR1 is SGHRS and CDR2 is YFSETQ. V was trimmed by 0 bases and J by 4 bases, leaving 11 bases between them. Here the CDR3 reads CASSLVRGLGNTIYF. CDR3 nucleotide sequence: TGCGCCAGCAGCTTGGTACGGGGGCTCGGAAACACCATATATTTT.